This record covers a single T cell receptor (beta chain). Its antigen is still unknown. Nothing much larger sits one base from this clone, and base qualities are not available. CDR1 and CDR2, looked up from the germline V gene (reference sequence), are LNHNV and YYDKDF. The CDR3, cysteine through phenylalanine, is 15 amino acids long. Only CDR3 DNA remains: 45 bases, in frame from the first base. V loses 5 bases of germline sequence and J loses 0 bases, and the interval between the two ends is 13 bases. The sample was run on an Illumina HiSeq 2500. Quantitative 5'-RACE with molecular barcodes was used to prepare TCR beta libraries. As for the original processing: A new computational method based on a probabilistic model of VDJ rearrangement was used to identify disease-linked TCR variants. The public reads were reprocessed in TCRdb via fastp at Q25 and MiXCR, keeping in-frame beta chains. Rows merge per CDR3 protein into single entries with the most common DNA and genes. For this entry, the V and J calls and clone size follow TCRdb and not the study's own pipeline. For this sample there are more than 600,000 distinct CDR3 sequences; 15% to 20% appear just once. The ten largest clones take up under 20% of the sample.

These data are taken from a study of CD8 T cells in ankylosing spondylitis listed by TCRdb under 2017. As for the study more broadly: The study profiled T cell receptor beta repertoires in healthy donors and ankylosing spondylitis patients to find disease-linked TCR variants. The whole study cohort included 85 to 120 healthy donors and 25 ankylosing spondylitis patients. Peripheral blood samples were taken, and synovial fluid was additionally collected from ankylosing spondylitis patients. Results and caveats for the whole study, not just this receptor: The disease-linked clones were reported to be significantly enriched in matched synovial fluid samples from ankylosing spondylitis patients. Blood from ankylosing spondylitis patients appeared to be characterized by a TCR beta motif composed of eight or nine highly homologous amino acid variants. The disease-linked clones had a CD8+ phenotype and were found at relatively low frequencies in peripheral blood. Some TCR beta motif variants had previously been reported in synovial fluid and blood of reactive arthritis patients, which suggested common disease-initiation mechanisms.

Here the chain combines TRBV15 and TRBJ2-5; matching of 6 bases hints at TRBD2 as the D gene. Sequencing input: blood, either unsorted or a sorted T cell fraction (not recorded which). This TCR derives from a male donor with ankylosing spondylitis. The CDR3 protein sequence reads: CATSPEGRYQETQYF. The bases are TGTGCCACCAGCCCAGAAGGGAGGTACCAAGAGACCCAGTACTTC. The reference TRBV15 and TRBJ2-5 proteins fill in what lies around the CDR3, so the full variable domain reads DAMVIQNPRYQVTQFGKPVTLSCSQTLNHNVMYWYQQKSSQAPKLLFHYYDKDFNNEADTPDNFQSRRPNTSFCFLDIRSPGLGDTAMYLCATSPEGRYQETQYFGPGTRLLVL.